A selection of T cell receptor beta chains follows, all from one sample in a study of T cell repertoires in aging, cancer and after chemotherapy. TCRdb independently ran MiXCR on the multiplex PCR reads; one entry per CDR3 protein. The sample records some 3,000 distinct CDR3 sequences, 25% to 30% being singletons. The material sequenced was blood. The receptors come from a human donor with a solid tumor. Both conserved end residues are part of each CDR3. A D gene is named only where the DNA matches it firmly. Clone sizes are given selectively: once, few, many, or a class where the clone is expanded.

CDR3nt	CDR3aa	d_gene	j_gene	abundance	v_gene
TGTGCCTGGAGTGCTGGGTTTAGCAATCAGCCCCAGCATTTT	CAWSAGFSNQPQHF	-	TRBJ1-5	medium-sized	TRBV30
TGTGCCAGCAGCCATCACACACCGAACACCGGGGAGCTGTTTTTT	CASSHHTPNTGELFF	-	TRBJ2-2	-	TRBV14
TGCGCCAGCAGCTTGGCACCTAGCGGGATCGGGACCGGGGAGCTGTTTTTT	CASSLAPSGIGTGELFF	TRBD2	TRBJ2-2	once	TRBV5-1
TGCAGTGCTAGAGATGTAAGGGTCGGGACCCACTATGGCTACACCTTC	CSARDVRVGTHYGYTF	-	TRBJ1-2	few	TRBV20-1
TGTGCCTGGAGTGTTAAGAAGGGAGCCAAAAACATTCAGTACTTC	CAWSVKKGAKNIQYF	-	TRBJ2-4	-	TRBV30
TGTGCCAGCAGCTTAGTTGACAGGGGTGGAGAGACCCAGTACTTC	CASSLVDRGGETQYF	TRBD1	TRBJ2-5	medium-sized	TRBV7-2
TGTGCCAGCAGCCCGGACAGGACTAACTATGGCTACACCTTC	CASSPDRTNYGYTF	TRBD1	TRBJ1-2	-	TRBV5-6
TGTGCCAGCAGCTTGACACTGACTCGGGGGGGGGGTGAGCAGTTCTTC	CASSLTLTRGGGEQFF	TRBD2	TRBJ2-1	few	TRBV7-2
TGTGCCAGCAGCTCCGGGACGTACCAAGGGGGGCAGTACTTC	CASSSGTYQGGQYF	-	TRBJ2-7	-	TRBV5-4
TGTGCCAGTAGTAGGAAGGTCGCGGGAGAGGTTGAGCAGTTCTTC	CASSRKVAGEVEQFF	TRBD2	TRBJ2-1	few	TRBV19
TGTGCCAGCAGTCTCAACCTATGGACCAATCAGCCCCAGCATTTT	CASSLNLWTNQPQHF	-	TRBJ1-5	few	TRBV27
TGTGCCAGCAGTTACGGGACTAGCGGGAGCGGGAGAGGTACGCAGTATTTT	CASSYGTSGSGRGTQYF	TRBD2	TRBJ2-3	medium-sized	TRBV6-5
TGTGCCAGCAGTTCCCGGGACAGGGGTTACGAGCAGTACTTC	CASSSRDRGYEQYF	TRBD1	TRBJ2-7	few	TRBV27
TGTGCCAGCAGTTTAGGAGGGGGAGCTCAGGAAGCTTTCTTT	CASSLGGGAQEAFF	-	TRBJ1-1	few	TRBV27
TGTGCCTCGGACTTGACAGGGTTGAATGAAGGATTCTTT	CASDLTGLNEGFF	TRBD1	TRBJ1-1	few	TRBV30
TGTGCCAGTAGTATAGCGGGACAGCAAGTAATTAATGAAAAACTGTTTTTT	CASSIAGQQVINEKLFF	TRBD1	TRBJ1-4	-	TRBV19
TGTGCCAGCACTGGGGGGGACAATGAGCAGTTCTTC	CASTGGDNEQFF	TRBD2	TRBJ2-1	-	TRBV5-6
TGTGCCAGCAGCTTTTACCCGGGGGGTCGAACTAATGAAAAACTGTTTTTT	CASSFYPGGRTNEKLFF	-	TRBJ1-4	-	TRBV7-2
TGCAGTGCTAGTGGTCCCGCCCTAAGGAATGAGCAGTTCTTC	CSASGPALRNEQFF	-	TRBJ2-1	-	TRBV20-1
TGCAGTGCTAGAGGCGAGGGCTATAATGAAAAACTGTTTTTT	CSARGEGYNEKLFF	-	TRBJ1-4	few	TRBV20-1
TGTGCCAGCCAGGGGGAGACCCAGTACTTC	CASQGETQYF	-	TRBJ2-5	large	TRBV7-9
TGTGCCAGCACCCTTCGCGGTATATCCTACGAGCAGTACTTC	CASTLRGISYEQYF	-	TRBJ2-7	-	TRBV5-6
TGTGCCAGCAAGGGGGGTCCTTCCCCAACTAATGAAAAACTGTTTTTT	CASKGGPSPTNEKLFF	-	TRBJ1-4	few	TRBV7-6
TGTGCCAGCAGCCCACAGGTGGGGACTTATGGCTACACCTTC	CASSPQVGTYGYTF	-	TRBJ1-2	medium-sized	TRBV7-2
TGTGCCAGTAGTATCGCCCCAGTCAATGAGCAGTACTTC	CASSIAPVNEQYF	-	TRBJ2-4	-	TRBV19
TGTGCCAGCAGCCCCCCTAGCACAGATACGCAGTATTTT	CASSPPSTDTQYF	-	TRBJ2-3	-	TRBV11-2
TGTGCCAGCAGCTCTATTTGGACGGCGGCCTCCTACGAGCAGTACTTC	CASSSIWTAASYEQYF	-	TRBJ2-7	-	TRBV6-2/TRBV6-3